This T cell receptor (beta chain) was recorded in a study of technical replicates of blood from a handful of donors. The CDR3 is 14 amino acids. V lost 6 bases to trimming and J lost 7 bases; unmatched junction nucleotides: 5. CDR1 is WNHNN and CDR2 is SYGVQD in the germline V gene (reference sequence). This table comes from immunoSEQ multiplex PCR, and its TCRdb copy is limited to in-frame clones, with some not included. The sample lists about 100,000 clones; approximately 94% were seen once. The TCR originated in a human donor in good health. This sequence joins TRBV10-1 and TRBJ2-1, with TRBD1 identical over 11 bases. Sequencing was performed on T cells isolated from PBMCs. The CDR3 DNA follows: TGCGCCAGCAGCGGACAGGGGGCCAGGAATGAGCAGTTCTTC. Translated: CASSGQGARNEQFF.